These 3 T cell receptor beta chains were sequenced from one sample in a study of human T cells and chemical hapten exposure (dated by TCRdb to the early 2020s). The sample's time point label is to be understood as: patch test 1, 2 weeks after DPC sensitization. The sample's treatment or condition label is to be understood as: therapeutic diphenylcyclopropenone sensitization with weekly scalp DPC. Libraries came from RACE. Sequenced on a NextSeq 500. Through fastp at Q25 and MiXCR, TCRdb rebuilt clones from the public reads, retaining in-frame beta chains. For every CDR3 protein sequence, its rows merge into one entry that carries the most common genes and DNA. The sample table lists just under 350,000 distinct CDR3 sequences, around 7% of them with a count of one. The top ten clonotypes cover approximately 8% of the sample. Sequencing used whole blood, obtained in connection with sensitization to the hapten diphenylcyclopropenone (DPC). Source of these receptors: a woman aged 18-35 years with alopecia areata. Some clones in this sample may be carry-over from other donors' samples.

This rearrangement joins TRBV5-1 to TRBJ2-3; D assignment may be TRBD1 or TRBD2 (5 bases each). The germline V gene has CDR1 SGHRS and CDR2 YFSETQ. The germline V and J ends were trimmed by 4 bases and 4 bases, with 16 bases remaining between them. The CDR3 has 15 residues. DNA of the CDR3: TGCGCCAGCAGCCCTGGGACGGTGTCGGCAGATACGCAGTATTTT. Protein: CASSPGTVSADTQYF.

This clonotype has at least ten counts. The rearrangement links TRBV29-1 to TRBJ1-1; weak D call: TRBD1 (6 bases). Germline V gene sequence: CDR1 SQVTM, CDR2 ANQGSEA. The CDR3 covers 12 residues. V was shortened by 5 bases and J by 3 bases, with 10 bases between the two germline ends. CDR3 sequence (DNA): TGCAGCGTTATCAGGGGCGACACTGAAGCTTTCTTT. It is translated as CSVIRGDTEAFF.

This clonotype showed up many times. This chain uses TRBV6-6 with TRBJ2-5, with D uncertain. The V and J ends lost 7 bases and 3 bases respectively, with 15 bases between them. In germline, CDR1 is MNHNY, CDR2 SVGAGI (reference sequence). This CDR3 has 14 residues. CDR3 sequence: CASMKGLTEETQYF. The CDR3 nucleotides read TGTGCCAGCATGAAAGGCTTGACGGAAGAGACCCAGTACTTC.